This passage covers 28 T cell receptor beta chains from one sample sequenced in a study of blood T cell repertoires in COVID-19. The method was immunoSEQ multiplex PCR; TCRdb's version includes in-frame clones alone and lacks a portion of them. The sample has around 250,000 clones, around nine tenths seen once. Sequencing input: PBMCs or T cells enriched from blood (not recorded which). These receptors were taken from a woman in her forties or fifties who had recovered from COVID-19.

As DNA, the CDR3 is TGCGCCAGCAGCTTGCGTAGCGGGAGAGGTACCGGGGAGCTGTTTTTT. Residues: CASSLRSGRGTGELFF. V is TRBV5-1 and J is TRBJ2-2; 9 positions match TRBD2. Germline values: CDR1 SGHRS, CDR2 YFSETQ. The CDR3 length is 16 residues. With V trimmed by 1 base and J by 5 bases, 6 bases remained unmatched.

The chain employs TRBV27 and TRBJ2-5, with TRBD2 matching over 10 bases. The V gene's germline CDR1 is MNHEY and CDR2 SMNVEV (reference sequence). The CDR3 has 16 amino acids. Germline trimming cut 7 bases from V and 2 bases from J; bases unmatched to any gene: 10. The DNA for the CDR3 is TGTGCCAGCAAGGTCCAAGCGGGAGGGTATCAAGAGACCCAGTACTTC. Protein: CASKVQAGGYQETQYF.

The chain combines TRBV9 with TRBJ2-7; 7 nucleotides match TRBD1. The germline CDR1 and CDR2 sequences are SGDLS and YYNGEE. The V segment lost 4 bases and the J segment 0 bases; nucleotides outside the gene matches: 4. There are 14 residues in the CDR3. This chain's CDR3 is CASSSGQDSYEQYF. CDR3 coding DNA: TGTGCCAGCAGCTCCGGACAGGACTCCTACGAGCAGTACTTC. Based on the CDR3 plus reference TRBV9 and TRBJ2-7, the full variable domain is DSGVTQTPKHLITATGQRVTLRCSPRSGDLSVYWYQQSLDQGLQFLIQYYNGEERAKGNILERFSAQQFPDLHSELNLSSLELGDSALYFCASSSGQDSYEQYFGPGTRLTVT.

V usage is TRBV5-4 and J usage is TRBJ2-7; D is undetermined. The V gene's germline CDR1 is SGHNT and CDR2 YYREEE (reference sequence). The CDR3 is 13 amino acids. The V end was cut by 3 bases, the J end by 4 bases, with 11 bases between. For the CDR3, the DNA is TGTGCCAGCAGCTCCCGAGGTCGATACGAGCAGTACTTC. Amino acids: CASSSRGRYEQYF.

The CDR3 here is CASQHGGPGNIQYF. CDR3 sequence (DNA): TGCGCCAGCCAGCACGGGGGACCAGGAAACATTCAGTACTTC. This chain links TRBV10-1 with TRBJ2-4; D is perhaps TRBD2 (6 bases). The CDR3 runs 14 residues. The V end was cut by 8 bases, the J end by 6 bases, with 17 bases between. In germline, CDR1 is WNHNN, CDR2 SYGVQD (reference sequence).

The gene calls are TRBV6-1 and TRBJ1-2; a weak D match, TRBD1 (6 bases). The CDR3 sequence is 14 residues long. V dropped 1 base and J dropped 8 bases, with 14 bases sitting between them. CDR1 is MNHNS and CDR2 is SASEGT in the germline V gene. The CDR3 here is CASSEVVTGGGYTF. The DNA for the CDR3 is TGTGCCAGCAGTGAAGTAGTGACAGGAGGCGGCTACACCTTC.

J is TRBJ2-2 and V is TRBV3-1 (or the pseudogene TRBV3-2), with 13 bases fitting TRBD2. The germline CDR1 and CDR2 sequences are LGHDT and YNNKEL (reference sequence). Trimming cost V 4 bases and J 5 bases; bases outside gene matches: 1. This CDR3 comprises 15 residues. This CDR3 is CASSRLAGGTGELFF. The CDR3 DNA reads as TGTGCCAGCAGCCGACTAGCGGGAGGTACCGGGGAGCTGTTTTTT.

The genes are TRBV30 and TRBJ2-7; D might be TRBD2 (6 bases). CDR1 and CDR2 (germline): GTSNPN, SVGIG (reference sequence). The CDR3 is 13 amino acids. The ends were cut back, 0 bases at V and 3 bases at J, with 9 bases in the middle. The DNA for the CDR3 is TGTGCCTGGAGTGTACCCGGGGGCTACGAGCAGTACTTC. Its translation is CAWSVPGGYEQYF.

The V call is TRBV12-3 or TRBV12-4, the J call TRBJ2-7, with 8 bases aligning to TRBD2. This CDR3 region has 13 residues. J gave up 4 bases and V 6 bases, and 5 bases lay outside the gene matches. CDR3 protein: CASSHIAGYEQYF. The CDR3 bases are TGTGCCAGCAGCCATATAGCGGGATACGAGCAGTACTTC.

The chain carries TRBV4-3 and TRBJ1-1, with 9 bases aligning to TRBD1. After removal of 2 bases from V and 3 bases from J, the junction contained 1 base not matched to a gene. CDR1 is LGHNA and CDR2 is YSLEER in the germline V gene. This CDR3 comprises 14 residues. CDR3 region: CASSQRTGDTEAFF. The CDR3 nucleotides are TGCGCCAGCAGCCAACGGACAGGGGACACTGAAGCTTTCTTT.

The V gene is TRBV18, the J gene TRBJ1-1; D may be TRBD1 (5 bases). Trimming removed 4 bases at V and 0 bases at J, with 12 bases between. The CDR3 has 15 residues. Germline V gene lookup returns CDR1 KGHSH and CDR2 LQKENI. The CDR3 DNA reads TGTGCCAGCTCACGGCAGGGTAGCCTGAACACTGAAGCTTTCTTT. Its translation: CASSRQGSLNTEAFF.

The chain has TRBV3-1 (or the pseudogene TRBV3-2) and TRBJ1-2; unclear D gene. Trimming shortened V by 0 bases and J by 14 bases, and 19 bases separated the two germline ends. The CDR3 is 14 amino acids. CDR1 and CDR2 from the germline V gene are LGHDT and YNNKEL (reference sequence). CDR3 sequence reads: CASSQEGGRTHSTF. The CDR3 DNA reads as TGTGCCAGCAGCCAAGAGGGTGGGAGAACGCACTCGACCTTC.

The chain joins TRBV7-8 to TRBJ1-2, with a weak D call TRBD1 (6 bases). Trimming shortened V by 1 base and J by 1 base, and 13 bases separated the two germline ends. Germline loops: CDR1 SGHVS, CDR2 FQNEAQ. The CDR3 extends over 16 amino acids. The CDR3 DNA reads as TGTGCCAGCAGCTTAGTTACCGGGACACTTAACTATGGCTACACCTTC. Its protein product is CASSLVTGTLNYGYTF. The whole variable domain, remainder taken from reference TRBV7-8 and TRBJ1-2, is GAGVSQSPRYKVAKRGQDVALRCDPISGHVSLFWYQQALGQGPEFLTYFQNEAQLDKSGLPSDRFFAERPEGSVSTLKIQRTQQEDSAVYLCASSLVTGTLNYGYTFGSGTRLTVV.

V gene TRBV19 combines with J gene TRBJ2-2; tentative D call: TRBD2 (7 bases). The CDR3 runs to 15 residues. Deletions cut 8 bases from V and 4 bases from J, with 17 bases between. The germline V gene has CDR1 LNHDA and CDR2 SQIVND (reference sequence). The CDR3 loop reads CASALRGGGTGELFF. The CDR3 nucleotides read TGTGCCAGTGCCCTCCGGGGAGGGGGCACCGGGGAGCTGTTTTTT.

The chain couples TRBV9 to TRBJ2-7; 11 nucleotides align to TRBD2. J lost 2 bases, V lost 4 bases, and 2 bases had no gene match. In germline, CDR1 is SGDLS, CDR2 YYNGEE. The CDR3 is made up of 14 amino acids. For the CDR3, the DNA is TGTGCCAGCAGCCCGGGACTAGCGGCCTACGAGCAGTACTTC. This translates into CASSPGLAAYEQYF. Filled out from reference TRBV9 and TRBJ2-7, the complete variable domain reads DSGVTQTPKHLITATGQRVTLRCSPRSGDLSVYWYQQSLDQGLQFLIQYYNGEERAKGNILERFSAQQFPDLHSELNLSSLELGDSALYFCASSPGLAAYEQYFGPGTRLTVT.

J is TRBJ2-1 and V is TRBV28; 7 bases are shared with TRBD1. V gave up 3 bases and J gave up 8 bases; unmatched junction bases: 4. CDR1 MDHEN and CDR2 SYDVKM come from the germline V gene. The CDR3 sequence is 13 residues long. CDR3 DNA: TGTGCCAGCAGTTTTCCAGGGGGTGATGAGCAGTTCTTC. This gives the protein CASSFPGGDEQFF. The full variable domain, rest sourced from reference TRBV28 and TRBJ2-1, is DVKVTQSSRYLVKRTGEKVFLECVQDMDHENMFWYRQDPGLGLRLIYFSYDVKMKEKGDIPEGYSVSREKKERFSLILESASTNQTSMYLCASSFPGGDEQFFGPGTRLTVL.

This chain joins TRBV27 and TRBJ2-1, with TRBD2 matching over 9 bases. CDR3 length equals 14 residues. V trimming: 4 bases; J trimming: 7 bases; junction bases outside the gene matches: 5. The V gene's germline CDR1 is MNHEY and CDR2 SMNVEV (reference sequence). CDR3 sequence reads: CASSYGTSYNEQFF. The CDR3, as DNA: TGTGCCAGCAGTTACGGGACTAGCTATAATGAGCAGTTCTTC.

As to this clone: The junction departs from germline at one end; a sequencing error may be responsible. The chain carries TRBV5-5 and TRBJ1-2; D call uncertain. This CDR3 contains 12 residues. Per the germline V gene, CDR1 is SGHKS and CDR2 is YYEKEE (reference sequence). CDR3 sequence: CASSLTTRTTSF. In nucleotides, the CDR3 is TGTGCCAGCAGCCTAACGACAAGAACAACCTCCTTC.

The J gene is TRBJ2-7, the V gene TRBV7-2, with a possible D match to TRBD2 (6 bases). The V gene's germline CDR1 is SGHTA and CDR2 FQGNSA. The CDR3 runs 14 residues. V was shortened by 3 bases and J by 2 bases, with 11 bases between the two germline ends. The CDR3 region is CASSFKSGPYEQYF. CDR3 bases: TGTGCCAGCAGCTTTAAAAGCGGGCCCTACGAGCAGTACTTC. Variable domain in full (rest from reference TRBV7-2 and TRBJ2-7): GAGVSQSPSNKVTEKGKDVELRCDPISGHTALYWYRQSLGQGLEFLIYFQGNSAPDKSGLPSDRFSAERTGGSVSTLTIQRTQQEDSAVYLCASSFKSGPYEQYFGPGTRLTVT.

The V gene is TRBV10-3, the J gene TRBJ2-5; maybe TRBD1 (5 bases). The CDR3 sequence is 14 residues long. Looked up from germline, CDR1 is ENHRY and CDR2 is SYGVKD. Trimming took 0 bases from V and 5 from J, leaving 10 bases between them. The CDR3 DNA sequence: TGTGCCATCAGTGAGTCGCAGGGCGGCGAGACCCAGTACTTC. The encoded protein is CAISESQGGETQYF.

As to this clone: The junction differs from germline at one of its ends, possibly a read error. CDR3 loop: CASSQDYGSRVF. The DNA of the CDR3 is TGTGCCAGCAGCCAAGATTACGGCAGCCGGGTTTTT. V and J are TRBV4-2 and TRBJ1-4; D ambiguous. This CDR3 spans 12 amino acids. Germline lookup yields CDR1 LGHNA and CDR2 YNFKEQ.

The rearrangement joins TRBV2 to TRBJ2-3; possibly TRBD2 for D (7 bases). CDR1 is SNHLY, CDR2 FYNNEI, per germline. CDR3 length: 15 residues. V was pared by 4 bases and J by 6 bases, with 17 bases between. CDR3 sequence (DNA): TGTGCCAGCAGTGGCATCGGGGGGCAATCGGATACGCAGTATTTT. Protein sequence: CASSGIGGQSDTQYF.

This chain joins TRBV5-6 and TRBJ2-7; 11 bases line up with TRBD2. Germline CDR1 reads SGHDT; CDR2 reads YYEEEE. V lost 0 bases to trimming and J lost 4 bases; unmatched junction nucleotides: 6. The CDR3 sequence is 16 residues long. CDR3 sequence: CASSLDSSGRLYEQYF. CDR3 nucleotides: TGTGCCAGCAGCTTGGATTCTAGCGGGAGGTTATACGAGCAGTACTTC.

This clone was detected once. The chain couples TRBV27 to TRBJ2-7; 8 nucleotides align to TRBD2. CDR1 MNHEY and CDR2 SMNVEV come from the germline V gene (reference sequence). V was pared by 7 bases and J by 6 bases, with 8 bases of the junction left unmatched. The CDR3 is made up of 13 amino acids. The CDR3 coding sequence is TGTGCCAGCACAGGACTAGCAGCTGGCGAGCAGTACTTC. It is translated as CASTGLAAGEQYF.

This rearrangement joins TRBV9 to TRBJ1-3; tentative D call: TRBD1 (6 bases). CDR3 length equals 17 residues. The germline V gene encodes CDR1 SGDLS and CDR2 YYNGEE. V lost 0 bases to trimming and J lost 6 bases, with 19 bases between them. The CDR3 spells CASSVGDRGAGTNTIYF. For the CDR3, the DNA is TGTGCCAGCAGCGTAGGGGACCGGGGGGCTGGAACAAACACCATATATTTT.

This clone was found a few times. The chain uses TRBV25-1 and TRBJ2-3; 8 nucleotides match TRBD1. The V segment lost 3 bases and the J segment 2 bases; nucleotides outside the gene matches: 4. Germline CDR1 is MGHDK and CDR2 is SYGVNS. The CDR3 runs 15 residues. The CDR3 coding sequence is TGTGCCAGCAGTGACCGGACAGGGTACACAGATACGCAGTATTTT. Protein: CASSDRTGYTDTQYF.

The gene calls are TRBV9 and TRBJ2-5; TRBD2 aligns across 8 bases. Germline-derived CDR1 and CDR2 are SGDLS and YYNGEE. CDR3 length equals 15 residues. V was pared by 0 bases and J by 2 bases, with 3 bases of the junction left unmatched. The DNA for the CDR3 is TGTGCCAGCAGCGTAGCACTAGCGGTACAAGAGACCCAGTACTTC. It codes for CASSVALAVQETQYF. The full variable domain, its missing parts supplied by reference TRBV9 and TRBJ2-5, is DSGVTQTPKHLITATGQRVTLRCSPRSGDLSVYWYQQSLDQGLQFLIQYYNGEERAKGNILERFSAQQFPDLHSELNLSSLELGDSALYFCASSVALAVQETQYFGPGTRLLVL.

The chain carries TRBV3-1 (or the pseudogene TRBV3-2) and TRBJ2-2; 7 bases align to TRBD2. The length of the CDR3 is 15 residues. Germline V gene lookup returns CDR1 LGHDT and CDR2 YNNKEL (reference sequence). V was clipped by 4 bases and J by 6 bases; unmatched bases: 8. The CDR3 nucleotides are TGTGCCAGCAGCCTTATCGGACTAGGGGCCGGGGAGCTGTTTTTT. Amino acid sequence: CASSLIGLGAGELFF.